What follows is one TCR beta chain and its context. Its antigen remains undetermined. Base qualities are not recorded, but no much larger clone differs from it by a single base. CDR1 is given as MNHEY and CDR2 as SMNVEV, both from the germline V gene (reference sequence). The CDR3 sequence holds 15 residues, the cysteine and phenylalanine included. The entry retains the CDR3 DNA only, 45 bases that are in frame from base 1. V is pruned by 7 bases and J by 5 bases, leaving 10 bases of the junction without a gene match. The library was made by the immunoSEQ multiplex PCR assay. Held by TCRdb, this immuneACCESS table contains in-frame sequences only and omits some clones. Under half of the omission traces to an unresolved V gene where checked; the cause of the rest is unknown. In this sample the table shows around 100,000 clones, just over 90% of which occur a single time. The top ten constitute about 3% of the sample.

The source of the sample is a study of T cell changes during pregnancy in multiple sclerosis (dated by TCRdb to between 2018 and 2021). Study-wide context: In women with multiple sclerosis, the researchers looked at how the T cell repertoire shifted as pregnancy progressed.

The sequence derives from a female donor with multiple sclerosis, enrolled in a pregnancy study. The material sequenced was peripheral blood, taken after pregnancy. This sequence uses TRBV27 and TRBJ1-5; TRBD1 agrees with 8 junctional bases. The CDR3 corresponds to CASTPRGTGDQPQHF. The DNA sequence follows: TGTGCCAGCACCCCTCGGGGGACAGGCGATCAGCCCCAGCATTTT.